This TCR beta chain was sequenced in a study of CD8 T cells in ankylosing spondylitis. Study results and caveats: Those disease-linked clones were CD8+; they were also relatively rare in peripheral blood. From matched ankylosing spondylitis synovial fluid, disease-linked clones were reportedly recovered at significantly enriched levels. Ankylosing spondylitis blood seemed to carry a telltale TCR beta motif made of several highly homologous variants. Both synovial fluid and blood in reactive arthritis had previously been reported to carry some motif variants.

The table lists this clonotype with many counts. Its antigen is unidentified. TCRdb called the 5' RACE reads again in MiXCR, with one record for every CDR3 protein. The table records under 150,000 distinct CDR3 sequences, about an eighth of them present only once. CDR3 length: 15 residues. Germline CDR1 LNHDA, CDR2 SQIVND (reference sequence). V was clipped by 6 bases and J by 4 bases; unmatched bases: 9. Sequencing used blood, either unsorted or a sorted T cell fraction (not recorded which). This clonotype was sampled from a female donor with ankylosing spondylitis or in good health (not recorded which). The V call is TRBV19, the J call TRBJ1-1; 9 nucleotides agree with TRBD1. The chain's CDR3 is CASSSGTGTSTEAFF. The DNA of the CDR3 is TGTGCCAGTAGCTCCGGGACAGGGACGAGCACTGAAGCTTTCTTT.